Following are 32 T cell receptor beta chains from one sample sequenced in a study of cytomegalovirus exposure and HLA in healthy donors. Clones were read by immunoSEQ multiplex PCR, and TCRdb kept only the in-frame ones, dropping some. Here the sample spans about 130,000 clones, over 90% being singletons. Sequenced input: PBMCs. Source of these receptors: a man between 18 and 29 years old in good health and CMV-seropositive.

V gene TRBV5-4 combines with J gene TRBJ2-1; TRBD1 agrees at 8 bases. This CDR3 spans 14 amino acids. J was trimmed by 9 bases and V by 4 bases; bases with no gene match: 9. Germline CDR1 and CDR2: SGHNT and YYREEE (reference sequence). As DNA, the CDR3 is TGTGCCAGCAGCACTTTCCAGGGGGCGCGTGAGCAGTTCTTC. Its protein is CASSTFQGAREQFF.

A note on this clone: Other DNA sequences in this specimen translate into the identical CDR3. J is TRBJ2-5 and V is TRBV5-6, with a weak D call TRBD1 (5 bases). The CDR3 totals 13 residues. The V gene lost 3 bases and the J gene lost 4 bases, with 10 bases spanning the gap. Germline CDR1 and CDR2: SGHDT and YYEEEE. The CDR3 here is CASSSRGGETQYF. The CDR3 DNA is TGTGCCAGCAGCTCTAGGGGCGGAGAGACCCAGTACTTC. Full variable domain (outside the CDR3, taken from reference TRBV5-6 and TRBJ2-5): DAGVTQSPTHLIKTRGQQVTLRCSPKSGHDTVSWYQQALGQGPQFIFQYYEEEERQRGNFPDRFSGHQFPNYSSELNVNALLLGDSALYLCASSSRGGETQYFGPGTRLLVL.

The chain carries TRBV5-6 and TRBJ2-5, with a tentative D call TRBD2 (7 bases). Trimming left V 1 base short and J 7 bases short, with 11 bases between. The CDR3 is 13 residues long. CDR1 and CDR2 (germline): SGHDT, YYEEEE. This CDR3 is CASSLMGGGTQYF. In DNA, the CDR3 is TGTGCCAGCAGCTTGATGGGAGGGGGGACCCAGTACTTC.

This clone was observed a single time. The chain carries TRBV30 and TRBJ2-3, with TRBD2 matching over 12 bases. Trimming took 1 base from V and 3 from J; bases not matched to a gene: 2. Germline loops: CDR1 GTSNPN, CDR2 SVGIG (reference sequence). The CDR3 has 15 residues. The CDR3 DNA sequence: TGTGCCTGGAGTGGTGGACTAGCGGGAACAGATACGCAGTATTTT. This codes for CAWSGGLAGTDTQYF.

The chain uses TRBV18 and TRBJ1-5; 8 bases are shared with TRBD1. The CDR3 contains 14 residues. Trimming cost V 4 bases and J 9 bases; bases outside gene matches: 8. CDR1 and CDR2 from the germline V gene are KGHSH and LQKENI. CDR3 sequence reads: CASSLSGQGSPQHF. The CDR3 coding sequence is TGTGCCAGCTCACTTTCAGGACAGGGTTCGCCCCAGCATTTT.

The CDR3 nucleotides are TGTGCCATCACGGGTGCGAGCAATCAGCCCCAGCATTTT. Its translation is CAITGASNQPQHF. This chain connects TRBV10-3 to TRBJ1-5, with D uncertain. Germline CDR1 reads ENHRY; CDR2 reads SYGVKD. V lost 7 bases and J 1 base, leaving 8 bases between the germline ends. The CDR3 consists of 13 residues.

This rearrangement joins TRBV5-5 to TRBJ2-7; 8 bases fit TRBD2. J gave up 5 bases and V 2 bases, and 15 bases lay outside the gene matches. The length of the CDR3 is 17 residues. In germline, CDR1 is SGHKS, CDR2 YYEKEE (reference sequence). The CDR3 DNA sequence: TGTGCCAGCAGCTTTGACAGAACGAAGCGGGAGAGCCACGAGCAGTACTTC. Encoded protein: CASSFDRTKRESHEQYF.

V and J are TRBV7-9 and TRBJ1-1, with TRBD1 matching over 7 bases. After removal of 6 bases from V and 1 base from J, the junction contained 2 bases not matched to a gene. The CDR3 extends over 13 amino acids. Germline V gives CDR1 SEHNR, CDR2 FQNEAQ (reference sequence). CDR3 amino acids: CASRDRQNTEAFF. CDR3 coding DNA: TGTGCCAGCAGGGACAGGCAGAACACTGAAGCTTTCTTT.

This clone was seen once. The J gene is TRBJ2-7, the V gene TRBV6-5, with a weak D call TRBD1 (6 bases). Trimming shortened V by 8 bases and J by 7 bases, and 12 bases separated the two germline ends. This CDR3 contains 11 residues. Germline V gene data show CDR1 as MNHEY and CDR2 as SVGAGI. Here the CDR3 reads CASDKTGEQYF. Written as DNA, the CDR3 is TGTGCCAGCGACAAAACAGGGGAGCAGTACTTC.

The rearrangement uses TRBV11-2 and TRBJ2-7; 9 nucleotides line up with TRBD2. The length of the CDR3 is 15 residues. The junction had 13 bases not matched to a gene; V was cut back by 6 bases and J by 7 bases. Germline V gives CDR1 SGHAT, CDR2 FQNNGV. CDR3 sequence reads: CASSPFFSSGNEQYF. CDR3 DNA sequence: TGTGCCAGCAGTCCCTTCTTCTCTAGCGGGAATGAGCAGTACTTC.

The chain links TRBV5-1 to TRBJ2-7; TRBD2 agrees at 8 bases. Trimming cost V 6 bases and J 0 bases; bases outside gene matches: 5. In germline, CDR1 is SGHRS, CDR2 YFSETQ. This CDR3 region has 14 residues. In DNA, the CDR3 is TGCGCCAGCAACCCCACTAGCGGCTCCTACGAGCAGTACTTC. Protein product: CASNPTSGSYEQYF.

The rearrangement uses TRBV7-9 and TRBJ2-2, with TRBD1 identical over 8 bases. CDR3 size: 15 residues. The germline CDR1 and CDR2 sequences are SEHNR and FQNEAQ (reference sequence). The V gene end was trimmed by 2 bases and the J gene end by 4 bases; junction bases not matched to a gene: 3. The CDR3 nucleotides read TGTGCCAGCAGCTTACGGCAGGGGGCCACCGGGGAGCTGTTTTTT. Its protein product is CASSLRQGATGELFF.

This rearrangement joins TRBV15 to TRBJ2-7; D is possibly TRBD2 (5 bases). The V gene lost 5 bases and the J gene lost 0 bases, with 14 bases spanning the gap. Per the germline V gene, CDR1 is LNHNV and CDR2 is YYDKDF (reference sequence). CDR3 size: 15 residues. CDR3 residues: CATSDFGLRSYEQYF. The CDR3 DNA reads as TGTGCCACCAGCGACTTCGGACTTCGCTCCTACGAGCAGTACTTC.

In DNA form, the CDR3 reads TGTGCCAGCAGCTCCCCGAGGGGGACAGGGTCCTTATTCGAGACCCAGTACTTC. Residues: CASSSPRGTGSLFETQYF. The V gene is TRBV5-4, the J gene TRBJ2-5, with 9 bases fitting TRBD1. The CDR3 extends over 18 amino acids. The ends lost 3 bases at V and 5 bases at J; junction bases unmatched: 17. Germline lookup yields CDR1 SGHNT and CDR2 YYREEE (reference sequence). Supplemented by reference TRBV5-4 and TRBJ2-5, the full variable domain reads ETGVTQSPTHLIKTRGQQVTLRCSSQSGHNTVSWYQQALGQGPQFIFQYYREEENGRGNFPPRFSGLQFPNYSSELNVNALELDDSALYLCASSSPRGTGSLFETQYFGPGTRLLVL.

V gene TRBV5-6 combines with J gene TRBJ2-1; 9 positions agree with TRBD2. The ends lost 1 base at V and 4 bases at J; junction bases unmatched: 12. Germline CDR1 SGHDT, CDR2 YYEEEE. This CDR3 has 18 residues. CDR3 coding DNA: TGTGCCAGCAGCTTGATCGTAGCGGGAGCGACTTCGTACAATGAGCAGTTCTTC. It codes for CASSLIVAGATSYNEQFF.

The chain links TRBV7-9 to TRBJ2-1, with TRBD2 matching over 12 bases. J was trimmed by 15 bases and V by 5 bases; bases with no gene match: 11. The CDR3 contains 14 residues. Germline CDR1 reads SEHNR; CDR2 reads FQNEAQ (reference sequence). As DNA, the CDR3 is TGTGCCAGCAGCCTTGGACTAGCGGGAACCGGGGGGTTCTTC. This translates into CASSLGLAGTGGFF.

This clone was seen just once. Other DNA sequences from this sample encode an identical CDR3 as well. The chain employs TRBV27 and TRBJ1-1, with unresolved D. The CDR3 totals 13 residues. Germline V gene lookup returns CDR1 MNHEY and CDR2 SMNVEV (reference sequence). V was trimmed by 2 bases and J by 1 base, leaving 5 bases between them. Here the CDR3 reads CASSLTENTEAFF. DNA of the CDR3: TGTGCCAGCAGTTTAACTGAGAACACTGAAGCTTTCTTT.

V is TRBV19 and J is TRBJ2-3; D perhaps matches TRBD1 (5 bases). The CDR3 runs 14 residues. The V gene lost 1 base and the J gene lost 4 bases, with 9 bases spanning the gap. The germline V gene has CDR1 LNHDA and CDR2 SQIVND (reference sequence). The CDR3 sequence is CASSIVRGADTQYF. The CDR3 nucleotides read TGTGCCAGTAGTATAGTTAGGGGTGCAGATACGCAGTATTTT.

This clone was recorded a few times. V gene TRBV5-4 combines with J gene TRBJ2-3, with D possibly matching TRBD2 (5 bases). CDR1 and CDR2 (germline): SGHNT, YYREEE (reference sequence). This CDR3 is 15 amino acids long. Trimming took off 0 bases at V and 3 bases at J, with 11 bases between the two ends. The CDR3 region has the DNA TGTGCCAGCAGCTTGGAGGTCCGGGAAACAGATACGCAGTATTTT. Its translation: CASSLEVRETDTQYF.

This chain links TRBV5-1 with TRBJ2-7; the match to TRBD2 covers 7 bases. CDR1 is SGHRS, CDR2 YFSETQ, per germline. V lost 1 base to trimming and J lost 5 bases; unmatched junction nucleotides: 12. This CDR3 region has 16 residues. In DNA form, the CDR3 reads TGCGCCAGCAGCTTGAGTCCGGGAGGAGCCTACGACGAGCAGTACTTC. Its protein is CASSLSPGGAYDEQYF.

The genes are TRBV19 and TRBJ2-3, with 10 bases matching TRBD2. CDR1 LNHDA and CDR2 SQIVND come from the germline V gene (reference sequence). CDR3 length: 15 amino acids. The junction had 8 bases not matched to a gene; V was cut back by 10 bases and J by 1 base. In nucleotides, the CDR3 is TGTGCCACCGCGCCCCTAGCGGGAGGCACAGATACGCAGTATTTT. It translates to CATAPLAGGTDTQYF.

V gene TRBV13 combines with J gene TRBJ2-1, with 7 positions matching TRBD1. This CDR3 comprises 15 residues. CDR1 is PRHDT and CDR2 is FYEKMQ in the germline V gene (reference sequence). Unmatched junction bases numbered 4, after V lost 5 bases and J lost 0 bases. CDR3 amino acids: CASSRDSSSYNEQFF. DNA of the CDR3: TGTGCCAGCAGCCGGGACAGCAGCTCCTACAATGAGCAGTTCTTC.

The gene calls are TRBV29-1 and TRBJ1-2; D is possibly TRBD1 (5 bases). V shed 0 bases and J shed 7 bases, with 21 bases lying between them. CDR1 and CDR2 from the germline V gene are SQVTM and ANQGSEA. CDR3 length equals 16 residues. The DNA of the CDR3 is TGCAGCGTTGAAGAAGATGGGAGGGACGGAAGGGGTGGCTACACCTTC. This encodes CSVEEDGRDGRGGYTF. Full variable domain (missing parts from reference TRBV29-1 and TRBJ1-2): SAVISQKPSRDICQRGTSLTIQCQVDSQVTMMFWYRQQPGQSLTLIATANQGSEATYESGFVIDKFPISRPNLTFSTLTVSNMSPEDSSIYLCSVEEDGRDGRGGYTFGSGTRLTVV.

The CDR3 is CASGRQLNEQFF. The DNA of the CDR3 is TGTGCTAGTGGTAGACAGCTCAATGAGCAGTTCTTC. The chain has TRBV12-5 and TRBJ2-1, with a possible D match to TRBD1 (5 bases). CDR1 is LGHNT, CDR2 FRNRAP, per germline. Trimming shortened V by 5 bases and J by 6 bases, and 8 bases separated the two germline ends. The CDR3 has 12 amino acids.

For the CDR3, the DNA is TGTGCCAGCAGTGAACGCGAGCTAGCGGGAGTCTTCAATGAGCAGTTCTTC. Translating it yields CASSERELAGVFNEQFF. The rearrangement uses TRBV6-1 and TRBJ2-1; 10 bases are a match to TRBD2. Germline CDR1 MNHNS, CDR2 SASEGT. CDR3 length equals 17 residues. After removal of 2 bases from V and 6 bases from J, the junction contained 10 bases not matched to a gene.

V is TRBV15 and J is TRBJ2-7; TRBD2 might be the D (5 bases). The V end lost 4 bases, the J end lost 1 base, and 14 bases lay between the germline ends. The CDR3 has 15 amino acids. CDR1 and CDR2 (germline): LNHNV, YYDKDF (reference sequence). DNA of the CDR3: TGTGCCACCAGCATGGACGGCGGAGGTTCCTACGAGCAGTACTTC. It specifies CATSMDGGGSYEQYF.

The rearrangement uses TRBV18 and TRBJ2-7; maybe TRBD2 (5 bases). The length of the CDR3 is 12 residues. CDR1 and CDR2 from the germline V gene are KGHSH and LQKENI. Trimming removed 3 bases from V and 12 bases from J, with 15 bases in between. Here the CDR3 reads CASSPGERDRYF. In DNA form, the CDR3 reads TGTGCCAGCTCACCGGGAGAACGTGATAGGTACTTC.

This clone was seen just once. V usage is TRBV19 and J usage is TRBJ1-1, with D hard to call. This CDR3 comprises 14 residues. V gave up 3 bases and J gave up 2 bases, with 10 bases separating them. Germline-derived CDR1 and CDR2 are LNHDA and SQIVND (reference sequence). The CDR3 region is CASSMRSVNTEAFF. CDR3 bases: TGTGCCAGTAGTATGCGGTCAGTTAACACTGAAGCTTTCTTT.

The chain combines TRBV5-1 with TRBJ1-2, with 8 bases aligning to TRBD1. Unmatched junction bases numbered 10, after V lost 3 bases and J lost 3 bases. This CDR3 has 16 amino acids. CDR1 is SGHRS and CDR2 is YFSETQ in the germline V gene. CDR3 region: CASSSDLGTGDYGYTF. The CDR3 nucleotides are TGCGCCAGCAGCTCGGATCTCGGGACAGGCGACTATGGCTACACCTTC.

The chain is built from TRBV2 and TRBJ1-2; D possibly corresponds to TRBD1 (6 bases). The CDR3 runs to 15 residues. Germline lookup yields CDR1 SNHLY and CDR2 FYNNEI. V was pared by 6 bases and J by 0 bases, with 14 bases between. The CDR3 sequence is CASSERQVPNYGYTF. DNA for the CDR3: TGTGCCAGCAGCGAACGACAGGTTCCTAACTATGGCTACACCTTC. The full variable domain, with the rest looked up from reference TRBV2 and TRBJ1-2, is EPEVTQTPSHQVTQMGQEVILRCVPISNHLYFYWYRQILGQKVEFLVSFYNNEISEKSEIFDDQFSVERPDGSNFTLKIRSTKLEDSAMYFCASSERQVPNYGYTFGSGTRLTVV.

The chain is built from TRBV9 and TRBJ1-2; D uncertain. There are 14 residues in the CDR3. With 2 bases removed from V and 4 bases from J, the gap between germline ends came to 12 bases. CDR1 SGDLS and CDR2 YYNGEE come from the germline V gene. CDR3 sequence (DNA): TGTGCCAGCAGCGTGGGCAGTCTCCTCTATGGCTACACCTTC. Its protein is CASSVGSLLYGYTF.

This rearrangement joins TRBV11-3 to TRBJ1-1; 12 positions agree with TRBD1. The CDR3 consists of 18 residues. The ends lost 5 bases at V and 3 bases at J; junction bases unmatched: 13. Germline assignment: CDR1 SGHNT and CDR2 YENEEA. In DNA, the CDR3 is TGTGCCAGCAGCGTTGAATCCGGGACAGGGGGCTCCGACACTGAAGCTTTCTTT. This gives the protein CASSVESGTGGSDTEAFF.